Presented here are 11 T cell receptor beta chains from one specimen sequenced in a study of shared clonotypes between healthy human individuals. Here immunoSEQ multiplex PCR was the method, and the copy in TCRdb shows in-frame clones only, minus some. The profile shows more than 2,000,000 clones, just over 90% of them singletons. Sequencing was done on a sample of naive CD4+ T cells sorted from blood. The subset is: CD45RA+ positively selected. The receptors here all came from a man aged 18 to 29 in good health.

The chain is built from TRBV7-2 and TRBJ2-5; 12 bases are shared with TRBD2. The CDR3 covers 13 residues. V shed 3 bases and J 9 bases; nucleotides not matched to a gene: 2. In germline, CDR1 is SGHTA, CDR2 FQGNSA. The CDR3 DNA follows: TGTGCCAGCAGCTTGGCTAGCGGGGGGGCCCAGTACTTC. This encodes CASSLASGGAQYF.

Of note for this clone: The same CDR3 also results from other DNA sequences found in this sample. The CDR3, as DNA: TGCGCCAGCAGCTTGGAGGGGGCCCTGGGGAATGAGCAGTTCTTC. It specifies CASSLEGALGNEQFF. This sequence joins TRBV5-1 and TRBJ2-1, with 7 bases matching TRBD1. The CDR3 is made up of 15 amino acids. Losses at the gene ends were 0 bases for V and 7 bases for J; bases not matched to a gene: 7. CDR1 SGHRS and CDR2 YFSETQ come from the germline V gene.

The chain employs TRBV20-1 and TRBJ1-1; D is uncertain. There are 10 residues in the CDR3. The V gene lost 7 bases and the J gene lost 3 bases, with 6 bases spanning the gap. The germline V gene has CDR1 DFQATT and CDR2 SNEGSKA (reference sequence). Here the CDR3 reads CSVKYTEAFF. The CDR3 nucleotides are TGCAGTGTTAAGTACACTGAAGCTTTCTTT.

V and J are TRBV19 and TRBJ2-3, with 9 positions matching TRBD1. Germline CDR1 reads LNHDA; CDR2 reads SQIVND (reference sequence). J lost 4 bases, V lost 6 bases, and 8 bases had no gene match. This CDR3 is 15 amino acids long. The CDR3 loop reads CASSPGQGLADTQYF. CDR3 nucleotide sequence: TGTGCCAGTAGCCCGGGACAGGGTCTCGCAGATACGCAGTATTTT.

The chain employs TRBV2 and TRBJ2-3; a possible D gene is TRBD1 (6 bases). Germline V lookup: CDR1 SNHLY, CDR2 FYNNEI. Trimming removed 0 bases from V and 4 bases from J, with 11 bases in between. The CDR3 runs 15 residues. The CDR3 sequence is CASSEAWGRADTQYF. CDR3 nucleotides: TGTGCCAGCAGTGAAGCGTGGGGGCGAGCAGATACGCAGTATTTT.

The chain combines TRBV5-1 with TRBJ2-7, with 8 bases fitting TRBD1. V shed 0 bases, J shed 6 bases, and the junction held 8 bases outside the gene matches. This CDR3 spans 15 amino acids. The germline V gene has CDR1 SGHRS and CDR2 YFSETQ. CDR3 DNA sequence: TGCGCCAGCAGCTTGGGTGGACAGGGTCGATCCGAGCAGTACTTC. Translation: CASSLGGQGRSEQYF.

This clone was detected once. Other DNA sequences within the sample encode an identical CDR3. V is TRBV6-5 and J is TRBJ1-5; TRBD1 is a possible D gene (6 bases). In germline, CDR1 is MNHEY, CDR2 SVGAGI. The V end lost 5 bases, the J end lost 1 base, and 12 bases lay between the germline ends. This CDR3 has 15 amino acids. For the CDR3, the DNA is TGTGCCAGCAGTAGAGGGGGAAAGAGCAATCAGCCCCAGCATTTT. Amino acid sequence: CASSRGGKSNQPQHF.

This clone was detected only a few times. Other DNA sequences within the sample encode an identical CDR3. The V gene is TRBV18, the J gene TRBJ2-3; TRBD1 aligns across 9 bases. Per the germline V gene, CDR1 is KGHSH and CDR2 is LQKENI. The junction had 2 bases not matched to a gene; V was cut back by 3 bases and J by 1 base. This CDR3 is 15 amino acids long. CDR3 loop: CASSPRDRGTDTQYF. In nucleotides, the CDR3 is TGTGCCAGCTCACCCCGGGACAGGGGCACAGATACGCAGTATTTT.

The chain carries TRBV18 and TRBJ2-1; 10 bases align to TRBD2. The ends lost 4 bases at V and 5 bases at J; junction bases unmatched: 5. The germline V gene has CDR1 KGHSH and CDR2 LQKENI. CDR3 size: 15 residues. CDR3 DNA sequence: TGTGCCAGCTCACTCGGGACTAGCGCAAACAATGAGCAGTTCTTC. Translated, it gives CASSLGTSANNEQFF. Based on the CDR3 plus reference TRBV18 and TRBJ2-1, the full variable domain is NAGVMQNPRHLVRRRGQEARLRCSPMKGHSHVYWYRQLPEEGLKFMVYLQKENIIDESGMPKERFSAEFPKEGPSILRIQQVVRGDSAAYFCASSLGTSANNEQFFGPGTRLTVL.

This sequence joins TRBV5-1 and TRBJ2-3, with D tentatively TRBD2 (5 bases). CDR3 length equals 16 residues. Trimming pared 3 bases from V and 1 base from J, leaving 15 bases between. Germline V CDR1 and CDR2: SGHRS, YFSETQ. CDR3 residues: CASSYSPGSGTDTQYF. The CDR3, as DNA: TGCGCCAGCAGCTACTCCCCGGGGTCGGGCACAGATACGCAGTATTTT.

In DNA form, the CDR3 reads TGTGCCAGTACCCTATCGACAGGGAGTAACACAGATACGCAGTATTTT. It translates to CASTLSTGSNTDTQYF. The chain recombines TRBV19 with TRBJ2-3; TRBD1 matches 7 bases. This CDR3 comprises 16 residues. Unmatched junction bases numbered 12, after V lost 7 bases and J lost 2 bases. The V gene's germline CDR1 is LNHDA and CDR2 SQIVND (reference sequence).